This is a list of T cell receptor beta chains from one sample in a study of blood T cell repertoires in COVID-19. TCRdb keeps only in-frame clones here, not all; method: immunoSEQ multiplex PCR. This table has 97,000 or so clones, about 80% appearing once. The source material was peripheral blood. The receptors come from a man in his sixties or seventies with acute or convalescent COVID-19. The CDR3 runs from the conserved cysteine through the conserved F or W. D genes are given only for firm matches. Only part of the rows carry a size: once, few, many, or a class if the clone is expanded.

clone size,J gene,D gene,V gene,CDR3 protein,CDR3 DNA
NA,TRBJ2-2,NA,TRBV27,CASSFLRAGELFF,TGTGCCAGCAGTTTCCTCAGGGCCGGGGAGCTGTTTTTT
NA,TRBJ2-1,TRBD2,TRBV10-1,CASRKIAGWSYNEQFF,TGCGCCAGCAGAAAGATAGCGGGATGGTCCTACAATGAGCAGTTCTTC
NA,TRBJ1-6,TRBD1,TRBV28,CASRLGQGLYNSPLHF,TGTGCCAGCAGATTGGGACAGGGTCTCTATAATTCACCCCTCCACTTT
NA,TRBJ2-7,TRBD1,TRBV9,CASSPRTGTYEQYF,TGTGCCAGCAGCCCCCGGACAGGAACCTACGAGCAGTACTTC
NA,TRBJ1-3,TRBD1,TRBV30,CAWSPRGPSGNTIYF,TGTGCCTGGAGTCCCAGGGGGCCCTCTGGAAACACCATATATTTT
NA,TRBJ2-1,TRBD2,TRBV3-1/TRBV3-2,CASSQGASGRATGNEQFF,TGTGCCAGCAGCCAAGGGGCTAGCGGGAGGGCAACAGGGAATGAGCAGTTCTTC
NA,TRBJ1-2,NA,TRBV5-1,CASRYVGGTVNYGYTF,TGCGCCAGCCGATATGTCGGAGGGACGGTAAACTATGGCTACACCTTC
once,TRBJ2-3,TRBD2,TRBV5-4,CASSLAGGYTDTQYF,TGTGCCAGCAGTTTAGCGGGGGGATACACAGATACGCAGTATTTT
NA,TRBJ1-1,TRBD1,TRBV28,CASSATGGGRTNTEAFF,TGTGCCAGCAGTGCGACAGGGGGCGGCCGAACCAACACTGAAGCTTTCTTT
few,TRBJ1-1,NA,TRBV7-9,CASSLSGRTEAFF,TGTGCCAGCAGCTTATCTGGGAGGACTGAAGCTTTCTTT
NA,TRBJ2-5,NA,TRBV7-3,CASSSQAGRRGTQYF,TGTGCCAGCAGCTCCCAGGCGGGGAGGCGGGGTACCCAGTACTTC
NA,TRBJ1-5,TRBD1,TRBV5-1,CASSWTGGGNQPQHF,TGCGCCAGCAGCTGGACAGGGGGTGGCAATCAGCCCCAGCATTTT
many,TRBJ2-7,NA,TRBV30,CAWSLGGSHEQYF,TGTGCCTGGAGTCTCGGAGGGTCCCACGAGCAGTACTTC
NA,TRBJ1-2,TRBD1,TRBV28,CASKDVQGARTGRGYTF,TGTGCCAGCAAAGATGTTCAAGGCGCGCGGACAGGCAGGGGCTACACCTTC
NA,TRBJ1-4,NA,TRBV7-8,CASSSLGGRRLFF,TGTGCCAGCAGCTCTCTCGGGGGGCGCCGCCTGTTTTTT
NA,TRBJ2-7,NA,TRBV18,CASSPFLYEQYF,TGTGCCAGCTCACCCTTTCTGTACGAGCAGTACTTC
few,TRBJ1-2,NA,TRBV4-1,CASSLPTGYGYTF,TGCGCCAGCAGTCTTCCGACAGGCTATGGCTACACCTTC
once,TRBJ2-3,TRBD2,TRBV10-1,CASSGGGSVWDTQYF,TGCGCCAGCAGTGGGGGAGGGTCTGTGTGGGATACGCAGTATTTT
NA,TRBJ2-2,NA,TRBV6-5,CASTEIGANTGELFF,TGTGCCAGCACCGAGATAGGGGCGAACACCGGGGAGCTGTTTTTT
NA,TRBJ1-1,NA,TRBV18,CASSTSSGSIFAEAFF,TGTGCCAGCTCAACCAGTAGCGGGTCTATATTCGCTGAAGCTTTCTTT
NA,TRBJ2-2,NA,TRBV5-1,CASSLEVGARELFF,TGCGCCAGCAGCTTGGAGGTAGGGGCGCGGGAGCTGTTTTTT
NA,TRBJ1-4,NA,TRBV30,CAWTNNRAESEKLFF,TGTGCCTGGACCAACAACAGGGCTGAGTCTGAAAAACTGTTTTTT
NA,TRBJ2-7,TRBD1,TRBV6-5,CASRLQGGGYEQYF,TGTGCCAGCAGACTACAGGGGGGAGGCTACGAGCAGTACTTC
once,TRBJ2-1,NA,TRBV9,CASSLSHEQFF,TGTGCCAGCAGCTTATCTCATGAGCAGTTCTTC
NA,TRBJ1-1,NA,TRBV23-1,CAKTDSLNTEAFF,TGCGCCAAAACGGACAGCCTGAACACTGAAGCTTTCTTT
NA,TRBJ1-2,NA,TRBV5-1,CASSFSGLGDGYTF,TGCGCCAGCAGCTTTTCAGGGCTGGGTGATGGCTACACCTTC
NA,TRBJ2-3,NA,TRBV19,CASSIQTEGTDTQYF,TGTGCCAGTAGTATCCAGACAGAGGGCACAGATACGCAGTATTTT
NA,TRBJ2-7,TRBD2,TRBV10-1,CASSDSGTNSYEQYF,TGCGCCAGCAGTGATTCCGGGACTAACTCCTACGAGCAGTACTTC
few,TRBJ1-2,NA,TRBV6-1,CASSEFFGSPSNYGYTF,TGTGCCAGCAGTGAATTCTTTGGCTCCCCTTCAAACTATGGCTACACCTTC
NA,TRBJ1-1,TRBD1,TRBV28,CASSRRTGNTEAFF,TGTGCCAGCAGTCGTCGGACAGGGAACACTGAAGCTTTCTTT
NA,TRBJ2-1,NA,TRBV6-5,CASSYVTGAYNEQFF,TGTGCCAGCAGTTACGTGACCGGAGCCTACAATGAGCAGTTCTTC
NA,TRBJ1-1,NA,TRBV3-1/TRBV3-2,CASSPHQAGNTEAFF,TGTGCCAGCAGCCCCCATCAAGCGGGGAACACTGAAGCTTTCTTT
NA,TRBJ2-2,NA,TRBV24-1,CATSDLPSTNTGELFF,TGTGCCACCAGTGATTTGCCCAGTACGAACACCGGGGAGCTGTTTTTT
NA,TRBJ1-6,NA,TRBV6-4,CASSAGSSPLHF,TGTGCCAGCAGCGCTGGGAGTTCACCCCTCCACTTT
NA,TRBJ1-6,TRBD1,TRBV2,CASILQAGTGVSPLHF,TGTGCCAGCATCTTACAAGCCGGGACAGGGGTTTCACCCCTCCACTTT
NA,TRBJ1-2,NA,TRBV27,CASIPNAGDANYGYTF,TGTGCCAGCATTCCCAACGCGGGGGACGCTAACTATGGCTACACCTTC
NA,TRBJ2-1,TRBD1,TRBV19,CASRTGPYNEQFF,TGTGCCAGTCGGACAGGGCCTTACAATGAGCAGTTCTTC
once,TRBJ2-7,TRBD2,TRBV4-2,CASSQALAGGKYEQYF,TGTGCCAGCAGCCAAGCCCTAGCGGGAGGGAAGTACGAGCAGTACTTC
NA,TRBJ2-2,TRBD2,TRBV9,CASSVERLATGGELFF,TGTGCCAGCAGCGTAGAAAGACTAGCGACCGGCGGGGAGCTGTTTTTT
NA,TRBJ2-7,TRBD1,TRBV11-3,CASSLGQPREQYF,TGTGCCAGCAGCTTGGGACAGCCCCGCGAGCAGTACTTC
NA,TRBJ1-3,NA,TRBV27,CASSLNRPPSGNTIYF,TGTGCCAGCAGTTTGAACAGGCCGCCCTCTGGAAACACCATATATTTT
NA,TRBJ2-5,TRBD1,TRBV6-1,CASSEQGALGTQYF,TGTGCCAGCAGTGAACAGGGGGCGCTCGGAACCCAGTACTTC
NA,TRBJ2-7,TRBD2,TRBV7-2,CASSLQRTSSYEQYF,TGTGCCAGCAGCCTCCAGCGGACTAGCTCCTACGAGCAGTACTTC
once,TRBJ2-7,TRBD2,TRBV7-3,CASQVTREGRETYEQYF,TGTGCCAGCCAAGTCACAAGGGAGGGGCGAGAGACCTACGAGCAGTACTTC
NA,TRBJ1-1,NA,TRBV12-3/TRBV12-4,CASSFVNTEAFF,TGTGCCAGCAGTTTCGTGAACACTGAAGCTTTCTTT
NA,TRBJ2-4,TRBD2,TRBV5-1,CASSLSQREWYF,TGCGCCAGCAGCTTATCCCAGCGGGAGTGGTACTTC
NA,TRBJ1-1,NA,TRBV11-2,CASSLALNTEAFF,TGTGCCAGCAGCTTAGCATTGAACACTGAAGCTTTCTTT
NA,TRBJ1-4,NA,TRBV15,CATSTGVNEKLFF,TGTGCCACCAGCACCGGGGTCAATGAAAAACTGTTTTTT
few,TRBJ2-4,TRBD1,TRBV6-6,CASSRDRVGLDIAKNIQYF,TGTGCCAGCAGTCGAGACAGGGTGGGGTTGGATATAGCCAAAAACATTCAGTACTTC
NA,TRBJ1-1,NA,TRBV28,CASSLGGGTEAFF,TGTGCCAGCAGTTTAGGAGGAGGCACTGAAGCTTTCTTT
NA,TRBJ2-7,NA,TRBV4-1,CASSTTGGGGGLYF,TGCGCCAGCAGCACGACAGGCGGCGGCGGCGGACTGTACTTC
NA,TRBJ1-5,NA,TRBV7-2,CASSEGRFRYSNQPQHF,TGTGCCAGCAGTGAGGGCAGATTTCGCTATAGCAATCAGCCCCAGCATTTT
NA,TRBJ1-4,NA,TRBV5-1,CASSPGVGAPNEKLFF,TGCGCCAGCAGCCCGGGGGTCGGGGCACCTAATGAAAAACTGTTTTTT
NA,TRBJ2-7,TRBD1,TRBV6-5,CASSTGTGLSYEQYF,TGTGCCAGCAGTACCGGGACAGGCCTATCCTACGAGCAGTACTTC
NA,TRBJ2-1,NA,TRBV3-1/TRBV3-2,CASSQASVRYNEQFF,TGTGCCAGCAGCCAAGCAAGCGTTCGGTACAATGAGCAGTTCTTC
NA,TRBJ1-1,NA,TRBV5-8,CASAPHQAGTEAFF,TGTGCCAGCGCGCCTCACCAGGCGGGCACTGAAGCTTTCTTT
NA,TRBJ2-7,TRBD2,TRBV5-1,CASNPAGGSYEQYF,TGCGCCAGCAATCCAGCGGGGGGGTCCTACGAGCAGTACTTC
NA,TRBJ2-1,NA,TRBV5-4,CASSFGTELHGPYNEQFF,TGTGCCAGCAGCTTCGGGACTGAGCTACATGGGCCTTACAATGAGCAGTTCTTC
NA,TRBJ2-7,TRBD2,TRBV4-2,CASSQASGVLYEQYF,TGTGCCAGCAGCCAAGCTAGCGGGGTTTTATACGAGCAGTACTTC
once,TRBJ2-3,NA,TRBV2,CASSPQELVTDTQYF,TGTGCCAGCAGTCCACAGGAGCTCGTCACAGATACGCAGTATTTT